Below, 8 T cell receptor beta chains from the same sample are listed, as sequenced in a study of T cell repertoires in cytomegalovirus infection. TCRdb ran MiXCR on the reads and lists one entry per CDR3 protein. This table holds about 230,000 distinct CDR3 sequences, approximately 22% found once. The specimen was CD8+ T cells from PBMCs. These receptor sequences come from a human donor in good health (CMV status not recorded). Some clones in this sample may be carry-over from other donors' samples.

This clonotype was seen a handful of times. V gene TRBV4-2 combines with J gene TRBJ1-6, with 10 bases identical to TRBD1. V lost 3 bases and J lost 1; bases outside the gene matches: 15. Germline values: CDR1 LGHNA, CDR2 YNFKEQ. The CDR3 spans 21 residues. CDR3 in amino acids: CASSHPRDRGAAESYNSPLHF. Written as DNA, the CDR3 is TGTGCCAGCAGCCATCCCAGGGACAGGGGAGCAGCAGAATCCTATAATTCACCCCTCCACTTT.

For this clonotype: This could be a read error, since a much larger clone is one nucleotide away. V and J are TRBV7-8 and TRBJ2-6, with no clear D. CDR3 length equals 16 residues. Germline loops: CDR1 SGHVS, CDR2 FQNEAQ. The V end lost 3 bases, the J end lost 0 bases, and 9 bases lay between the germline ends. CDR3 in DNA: TGTGCCAGCAGCTTCCGGTACCTCTCTGGGGCCAACGTCCTGACTTTC. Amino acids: CASSFRYLSGANVLTF.

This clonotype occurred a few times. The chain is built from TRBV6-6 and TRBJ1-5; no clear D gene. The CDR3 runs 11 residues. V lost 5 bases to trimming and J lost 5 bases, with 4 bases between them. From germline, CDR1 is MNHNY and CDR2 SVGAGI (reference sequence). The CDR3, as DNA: TGTGCCAGCAGTAACGATCAGCCCCAGCATTTT. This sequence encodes CASSNDQPQHF.

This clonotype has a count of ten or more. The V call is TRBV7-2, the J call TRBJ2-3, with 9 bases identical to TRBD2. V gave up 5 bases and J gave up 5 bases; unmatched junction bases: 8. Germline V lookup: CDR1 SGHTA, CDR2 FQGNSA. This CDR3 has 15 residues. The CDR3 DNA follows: TGTGCCAGCAGCCATTCTAGCGGGGCGGGAGATACGCAGTATTTT. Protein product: CASSHSSGAGDTQYF.

Here the CDR3 DNA reads TGTGCCAGCAGCTTGGCCAGTAGGCTAGCGGGGAGTACGGATACGCAGTATTTT. Residues: CASSLASRLAGSTDTQYF. The chain has TRBV5-4 and TRBJ2-3; 9 bases line up with TRBD2. V was clipped by 0 bases and J by 6 bases; unmatched bases: 14. The germline V gene has CDR1 SGHNT and CDR2 YYREEE (reference sequence). CDR3 size: 18 residues.

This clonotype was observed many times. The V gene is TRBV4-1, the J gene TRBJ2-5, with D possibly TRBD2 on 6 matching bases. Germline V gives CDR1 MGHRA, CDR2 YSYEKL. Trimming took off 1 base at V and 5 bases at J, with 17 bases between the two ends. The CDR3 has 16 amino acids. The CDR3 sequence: CASSQGEELLGETQYF. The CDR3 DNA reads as TGCGCCAGCAGCCAAGGGGAGGAGCTTCTTGGGGAGACCCAGTACTTC.

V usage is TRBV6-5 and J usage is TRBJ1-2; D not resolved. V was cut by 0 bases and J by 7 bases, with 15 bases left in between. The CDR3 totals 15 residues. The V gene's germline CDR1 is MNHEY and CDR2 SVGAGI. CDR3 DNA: TGTGCCAGCAGTTACTCGAGGGAGTCGGGAGTTGGCTACACCTTC. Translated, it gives CASSYSRESGVGYTF.

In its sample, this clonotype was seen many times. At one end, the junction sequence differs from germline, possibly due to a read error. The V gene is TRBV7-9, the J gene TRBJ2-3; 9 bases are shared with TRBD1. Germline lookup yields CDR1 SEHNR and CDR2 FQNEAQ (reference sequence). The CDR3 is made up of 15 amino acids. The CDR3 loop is CASSLAQGALDTQYF. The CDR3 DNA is TGTGCCAGCAGTTTAGCACAGGGGGCGCTTGATACGCAGTATTTT. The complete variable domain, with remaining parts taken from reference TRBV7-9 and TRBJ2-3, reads DTGVSQNPRHKITKRGQNVTFRCDPISEHNRLYWYRQTLGQGPEFLTYFQNEAQLEKSRLLSDRFSAERPKGSFSTLEIQRTEQGDSAMYLCASSLAQGALDTQYFGPGTRLTVL.